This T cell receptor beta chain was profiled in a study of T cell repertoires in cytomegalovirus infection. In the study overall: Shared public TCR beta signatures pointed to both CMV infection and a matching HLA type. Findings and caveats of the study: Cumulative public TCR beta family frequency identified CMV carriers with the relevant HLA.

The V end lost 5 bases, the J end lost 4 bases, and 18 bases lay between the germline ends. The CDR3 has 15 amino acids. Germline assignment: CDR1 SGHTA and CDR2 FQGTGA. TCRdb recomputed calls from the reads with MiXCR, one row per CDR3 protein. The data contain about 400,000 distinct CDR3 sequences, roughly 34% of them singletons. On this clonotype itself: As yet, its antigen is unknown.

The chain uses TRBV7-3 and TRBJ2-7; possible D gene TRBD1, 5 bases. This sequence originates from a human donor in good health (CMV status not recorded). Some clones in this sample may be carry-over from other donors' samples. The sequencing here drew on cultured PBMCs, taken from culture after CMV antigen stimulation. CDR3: CASSPAAQGPYEQYF. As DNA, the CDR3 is TGTGCCAGCAGCCCTGCCGCGCAGGGTCCATACGAGCAGTACTTC.